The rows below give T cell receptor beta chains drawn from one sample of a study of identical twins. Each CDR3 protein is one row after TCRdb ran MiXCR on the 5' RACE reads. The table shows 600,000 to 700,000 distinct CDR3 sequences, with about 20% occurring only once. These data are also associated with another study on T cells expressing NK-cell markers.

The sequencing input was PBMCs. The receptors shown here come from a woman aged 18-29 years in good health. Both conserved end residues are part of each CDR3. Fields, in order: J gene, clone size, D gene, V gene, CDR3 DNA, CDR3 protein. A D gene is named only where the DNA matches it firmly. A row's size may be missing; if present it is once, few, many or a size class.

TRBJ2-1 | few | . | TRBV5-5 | TGTGCCAGCGTGGCCTCCGGGAGCTCCTACAATGAGCAGTTCTTC | CASVASGSSYNEQFF
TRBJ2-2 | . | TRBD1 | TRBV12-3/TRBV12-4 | TGTGCCAGCAGTTTGCAGGGGGTCTCCGGGGAGCTGTTTTTT | CASSLQGVSGELFF
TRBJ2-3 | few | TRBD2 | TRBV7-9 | TGTGCCAGCAGCGCAATAGCGGGGGAGGATACGCAGTATTTT | CASSAIAGEDTQYF
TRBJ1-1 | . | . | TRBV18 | TGTGCCAGCTCACCTCTGGGAGCGGACGCTGAAGCTTTCTTT | CASSPLGADAEAFF
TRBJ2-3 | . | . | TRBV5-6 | TGTGCCAGCAGGCCTCAGGGGAAAACAGATACGCAGTATTTT | CASRPQGKTDTQYF
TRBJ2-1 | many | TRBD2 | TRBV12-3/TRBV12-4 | TGTGCCAGCAGTCCCCCAGGCGGGGGAAGGGAGCAGTTCTTC | CASSPPGGGREQFF
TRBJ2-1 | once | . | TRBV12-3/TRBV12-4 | TGTGCCAGCAGTTTAGTGGGCGGGTCCCACAATGAGCAGTTCTTC | CASSLVGGSHNEQFF
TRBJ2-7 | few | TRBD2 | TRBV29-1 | TGCAGCGTTGTGGATAGCGGGAGATCTATCTACGAGCAGTACTTC | CSVVDSGRSIYEQYF
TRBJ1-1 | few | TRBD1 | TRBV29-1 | TGCAGCTCCCGGGGGGGACAGGGAAACACTGAAGCTTTCTTT | CSSRGGQGNTEAFF
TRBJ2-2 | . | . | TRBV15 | TGTGCCACCAGCAGAGATTTAGTTTGGGACACCGGGGAGCTGTTTTTT | CATSRDLVWDTGELFF
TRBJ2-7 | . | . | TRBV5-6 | TGTGCCAGCAGCTTGGGCCTGATCTCCTACGAGCAGTACTTC | CASSLGLISYEQYF
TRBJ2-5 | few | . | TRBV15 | TGTGCCACCAGCAGAGTCCAGACGGGGAGGGACAAGACCCAGTACTTC | CATSRVQTGRDKTQYF
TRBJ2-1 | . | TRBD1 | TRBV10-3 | TGTGCCATCAGATCGGGACAGGGGGTTGGCGAGCAGTTCTTC | CAIRSGQGVGEQFF
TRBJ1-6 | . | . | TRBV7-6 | TGTGCCAGCAGCTCAGTCCAGCCCAATTCACCCCTCCACTTT | CASSSVQPNSPLHF
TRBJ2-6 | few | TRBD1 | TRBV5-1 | TGCGCCAGCAGCTCCACAGGGGTTACGGCCAACGTCCTGACTTTC | CASSSTGVTANVLTF
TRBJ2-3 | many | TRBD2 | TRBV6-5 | TGTGCCAGCAGTTACTCGGGTAGCGGGAGGGCGACAGATACGCAGTATTTT | CASSYSGSGRATDTQYF
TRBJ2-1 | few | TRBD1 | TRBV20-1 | TGCAGTGCTAGAGAGGCCAGGGGGTGGAATGAGCAGTTCTTC | CSAREARGWNEQFF
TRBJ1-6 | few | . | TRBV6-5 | TGTGCCAGCAGTTACTCTCGGGTCTCCTATCATTCACCCCTCCACTTT | CASSYSRVSYHSPLHF
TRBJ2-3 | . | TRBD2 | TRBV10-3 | TGTGCCATCAGTGAGTCGGTAATAGCGGGAAGTCGCACAGATACGCAGTATTTT | CAISESVIAGSRTDTQYF
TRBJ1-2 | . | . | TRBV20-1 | TGTGGGACACCTAACTATGGCTACACCTTC | CGTPNYGYTF
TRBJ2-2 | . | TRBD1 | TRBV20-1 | TGCAGTGCTAGAGAGAGCCGGGACAGGGAGAACACCGGGGAGCTGTTTTTT | CSARESRDRENTGELFF
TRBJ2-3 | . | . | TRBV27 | TGTGCCAGCAGTTTATACTCTTCAGATACGCAGTATTTT | CASSLYSSDTQYF
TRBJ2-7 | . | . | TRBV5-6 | TGTGCCAGCAGCTTCTGGGGCAGTTCAGCAGAGCAGTACTTC | CASSFWGSSAEQYF
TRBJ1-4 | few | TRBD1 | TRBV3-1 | TGTGCCAGCAAAAGTTCGGGACAGGGTGCGCAAAAACTGTTTTTT | CASKSSGQGAQKLFF
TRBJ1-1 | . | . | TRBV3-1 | TGTGCCAGCAGCCAAGATAGGAGACGGGCTAACACTGAAGCTTTCTTT | CASSQDRRRANTEAFF
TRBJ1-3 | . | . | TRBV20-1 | TGCAGTGCCCGCCCCCCCTCTGGAAACACCATATATTTT | CSARPPSGNTIYF
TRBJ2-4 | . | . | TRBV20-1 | TGCAGTGCTAGAGTTCGATGGGACGGGACGAAACTCAAAAACATTCAGTACTTC | CSARVRWDGTKLKNIQYF
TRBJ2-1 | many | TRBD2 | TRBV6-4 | TGTGCCAGCAGTGACTCTCTAGCGGGGCACAATGAGCAGTTCTTC | CASSDSLAGHNEQFF
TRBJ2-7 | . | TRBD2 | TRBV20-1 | TGCAGTGCTAGAGGGACTAGAGCCTACGAGCAGTACTTC | CSARGTRAYEQYF
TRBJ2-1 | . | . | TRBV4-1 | TGCGCCAGCAGCCAAGAACTTGGGGGGAGAAGTGAGCAGTTCTTC | CASSQELGGRSEQFF
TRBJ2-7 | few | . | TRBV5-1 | TGCGCCAGCAGCTCCCGGGTCGGCATCTACGAGCAGTACTTC | CASSSRVGIYEQYF
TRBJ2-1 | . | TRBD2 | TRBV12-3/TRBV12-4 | TGTGCCAGCAGTTTATCTGGCGGGAGGGGGGACCTCAATGAGCACTTCTTC | CASSLSGGRGDLNEHFF
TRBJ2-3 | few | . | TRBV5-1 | TGCGCCAGCAGCTCCGCTCGGATGGGGGCAGATACGCAGTATTTT | CASSSARMGADTQYF
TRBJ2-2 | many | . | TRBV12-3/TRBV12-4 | TGTGCCAGCAGTTTAAGGGTCTACGGGGAGCTGTTTTTT | CASSLRVYGELFF
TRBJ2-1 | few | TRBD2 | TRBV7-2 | TGTGCCAGCAGCTTATCTAGCGGCTACCTTAACAATGAGCAGTTCTTC | CASSLSSGYLNNEQFF
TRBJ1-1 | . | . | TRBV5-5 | TGTGCCAGCAGCTTTTGGACCGGGACTGAAGCTTTCTTT | CASSFWTGTEAFF
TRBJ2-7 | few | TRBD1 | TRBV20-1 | TGCAGTGCTAGGAGGGGACAGAAGAACTACGAGCAGTACTTC | CSARRGQKNYEQYF
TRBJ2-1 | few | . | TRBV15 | TGTGCCACCAGCAGAGGGGACCCGGGAGTAGTCTATGAGCAGTTCTTC | CATSRGDPGVVYEQFF
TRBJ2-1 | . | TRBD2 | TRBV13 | TGTGCCAGCAGCTCAGGACTAGCGGGGGGGCCTAACCAGTTCTTC | CASSSGLAGGPNQFF
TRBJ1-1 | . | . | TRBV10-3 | TGTGCCATCAGATTCGAATTGAACACTGAAGCTTTCTTT | CAIRFELNTEAFF
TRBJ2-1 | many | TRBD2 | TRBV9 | TGTGCCAGCAGCGTAGGTGCGGGAGCAAGGAATGAGCAGTTCTTC | CASSVGAGARNEQFF
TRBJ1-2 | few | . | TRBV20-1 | TGCAGTGCTAGACAGGCCTATGGCTACACCTTC | CSARQAYGYTF
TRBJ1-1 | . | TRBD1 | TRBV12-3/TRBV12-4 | TGTGCCAGCAGGTCCTGGGACAGCGTCACTGAAGCTTTCTTT | CASRSWDSVTEAFF
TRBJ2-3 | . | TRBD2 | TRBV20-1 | TGCAGTGCTAGCCCGCTAGCGGGAGCTTTCCATACGCAGTATTTT | CSASPLAGAFHTQYF
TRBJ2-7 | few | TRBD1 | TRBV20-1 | TGCAGTGCTAGAGAAACTCCCGGGACAGGGGGATCCTACGAGCAGTACTTC | CSARETPGTGGSYEQYF